Below, 23 T cell receptor beta chains from the same sample are listed, as sequenced in a study of CD8 T cells in Susac syndrome. Random-hexamer reverse transcription was applied to about 0.5 to 1 ug RNA. TCRdb recomputed calls from the immunoSEQ multiplex PCR reads with MiXCR, one row per CDR3 protein. The sample lists around 80,000 distinct CDR3 sequences, roughly 94% occurring once. The specimen was CD8+ T cells from PBMCs. The source is a human donor with Susac syndrome.

This clonotype was seen more than once but under ten times. The chain combines TRBV14 with TRBJ1-6, with D possibly matching TRBD1 (6 bases). Trimming stripped 2 bases from V and 10 bases from J, with 15 bases between. The CDR3 sequence is 15 residues long. Germline CDR1 SGHDN, CDR2 FVKESK. The CDR3 DNA follows: TGTGCCAGCAGCCAATGGGTCGACAGGCCCTCACCCCTCCACTTT. It encodes CASSQWVDRPSPLHF. Full variable domain (missing parts from reference TRBV14 and TRBJ1-6): EAGVTQFPSHSVIEKGQTVTLRCDPISGHDNLYWYRRVMGKEIKFLLHFVKESKQDESGMPNNRFLAERTGGTYSTLKVQPAELEDSGVYFCASSQWVDRPSPLHFGNGTRLTVT.

This chain uses TRBV6-2 or TRBV6-3 with TRBJ2-7, with D unresolved. Deletions cut 2 bases from V and 5 bases from J, with 4 bases between. CDR1 and CDR2 from the germline V gene are MNHEY and SVGEGT. This CDR3 has 11 amino acids. The CDR3 spells CASSYPHEQYF. The CDR3, as DNA: TGTGCCAGCAGTTACCCCCACGAGCAGTACTTC.

The chain employs TRBV12-3 or TRBV12-4 and TRBJ2-1; no reliable D call. Between the trimmed V and J ends, which lost 4 bases and 2 bases, there was a span of 6 bases. CDR3 length: 13 residues. The CDR3 sequence is CASSYVTYNEQFF. The CDR3 region has the DNA TGTGCCAGCAGTTATGTCACCTACAATGAGCAGTTCTTC.

This sequence joins TRBV7-8 and TRBJ1-2, with D perhaps TRBD1 (5 bases). The germline V gene has CDR1 SGHVS and CDR2 FQNEAQ. V shed 0 bases and J shed 9 bases, with 8 bases lying between them. This CDR3 comprises 12 residues. The DNA of the CDR3 is TGTGCCAGCAGCTTAGCGGGGCCACGCTACACCTTC. Translating it yields CASSLAGPRYTF.

The chain links TRBV11-2 to TRBJ2-7, with unresolved D. Trimming took 2 bases from V and 6 from J, leaving 11 bases between them. Germline CDR1 reads SGHAT; CDR2 reads FQNNGV. The CDR3 totals 13 residues. The CDR3 region is CASSLWGQFEQYF. CDR3 sequence (DNA): TGTGCCAGCAGCTTATGGGGTCAGTTCGAGCAGTACTTC. Full variable domain (missing parts from reference TRBV11-2 and TRBJ2-7): EAGVAQSPRYKIIEKRQSVAFWCNPISGHATLYWYQQILGQGPKLLIQFQNNGVVDDSQLPKDRFSAERLKGVDSTLKIQPAKLEDSAVYLCASSLWGQFEQYFGPGTRLTVT.

The V and J genes are TRBV9 and TRBJ2-3, with D perhaps TRBD2 (5 bases). Trimming took 5 bases from V and 8 from J, leaving 9 bases between them. Germline V gene lookup returns CDR1 SGDLS and CDR2 YYNGEE. The CDR3 is 11 amino acids. The CDR3 DNA is TGTGCCAGCAGGGGCGAGGGTACGCAGTATTTT. Translating gives CASRGEGTQYF. Together with reference TRBV9 and TRBJ2-3, the CDR3 gives the full variable domain: DSGVTQTPKHLITATGQRVTLRCSPRSGDLSVYWYQQSLDQGLQFLIQYYNGEERAKGNILERFSAQQFPDLHSELNLSSLELGDSALYFCASRGEGTQYFGPGTRLTVL.

The sample holds a few counts of this clonotype. The V gene is TRBV7-9, the J gene TRBJ2-5, with D unclear. Germline V gene data show CDR1 as SEHNR and CDR2 as FQNEAQ (reference sequence). The CDR3 totals 11 residues. V was clipped by 6 bases and J by 2 bases, with 4 bases between them. DNA of the CDR3: TGTGCCAGCAGTTCACAAGAGACCCAGTACTTC. Amino acids: CASSSQETQYF.

V gene TRBV5-1 combines with J gene TRBJ2-5; D gene uncertain. V lost 1 base and J 2 bases, leaving 9 bases between the germline ends. CDR3 length equals 14 residues. Per the germline V gene, CDR1 is SGHRS and CDR2 is YFSETQ. The CDR3 DNA follows: TGCGCCAGCAGCTTGTACCGCCAACAAGAGACCCAGTACTTC. It specifies CASSLYRQQETQYF.

The chain carries TRBV6-5 and TRBJ2-1; no definite D call. This CDR3 contains 13 residues. V was pared by 2 bases and J by 10 bases, with 12 bases between. The germline V gene encodes CDR1 MNHEY and CDR2 SVGAGI. The CDR3 DNA sequence: TGTGCCAGCAGTTACAATTCAGTCCAGGAGCAGTTCTTC. This translates into CASSYNSVQEQFF.

The chain is built from TRBV5-1 and TRBJ1-1; 8 nucleotides match TRBD1. From germline, CDR1 is SGHRS and CDR2 YFSETQ. Germline trimming cut 3 bases from V and 0 bases from J; bases unmatched to any gene: 10. The CDR3 length is 17 residues. The CDR3 is CASSYGQGGWLNTEAFF. The CDR3, as DNA: TGCGCCAGCAGCTACGGACAGGGAGGGTGGCTGAACACTGAAGCTTTCTTT. The full variable domain, in which reference TRBV5-1 and TRBJ1-1 provide the parts outside the CDR3, is KAGVTQTPRYLIKTRGQQVTLSCSPISGHRSVSWYQQTPGQGLQFLFEYFSETQRNKGNFPGRFSGRQFSNSRSEMNVSTLELGDSALYLCASSYGQGGWLNTEAFFGQGTRLTVV.

The chain carries TRBV9 and TRBJ2-5, with TRBD2 as a possible D gene (7 bases). Trimming cost V 3 bases and J 5 bases, with 14 bases left between them. Germline CDR1 and CDR2: SGDLS and YYNGEE. There are 14 residues in the CDR3. Here the CDR3 DNA reads TGTGCCAGCAGCGAGGGAGGGGGGGGTGAGACCCAGTACTTC. It encodes CASSEGGGGETQYF.

The CDR3 DNA is TGTGCCAGCAGTGAGCCGGGAACTGAAGCTTTCTTT. Protein sequence: CASSEPGTEAFF. V and J are TRBV2 and TRBJ1-1; the D is unclear. There are 12 residues in the CDR3. Germline CDR1 SNHLY, CDR2 FYNNEI. V was cut by 3 bases and J by 5 bases, with 7 bases left in between.

V usage is TRBV2 and J usage is TRBJ2-7; D is ambiguous. The V gene's germline CDR1 is SNHLY and CDR2 FYNNEI. The CDR3 is 9 amino acids. V dropped 6 bases and J dropped 7 bases, with 4 bases sitting between them. In nucleotides, the CDR3 is TGTGCCAGCAGGGGGGAGCAGTACTTC. Translation gives CASRGEQYF.

V usage is TRBV29-1 and J usage is TRBJ2-2, with TRBD1 identical over 10 bases. Trimming at V came to 5 bases and at J to 3 bases, leaving 9 bases not matched to a gene. In germline, CDR1 is SQVTM, CDR2 ANQGSEA. The CDR3 is 16 residues long. The CDR3 loop is CSVRLGTGADTGELFF. The DNA for the CDR3 is TGCAGCGTTCGATTGGGGACAGGGGCCGACACCGGGGAGCTGTTTTTT.

The chain has TRBV7-3 and TRBJ2-7, with 9 bases identical to TRBD1. The V gene's germline CDR1 is SGHTA and CDR2 FQGTGA. CDR3 length: 15 residues. V lost 5 bases and J lost 5; bases outside the gene matches: 10. CDR3 DNA sequence: TGTGCCAGCAGCGCACCGGACAGGGGAGTCCACGAGCAGTACTTC. Encoded protein: CASSAPDRGVHEQYF.

The chain joins TRBV7-9 to TRBJ2-1; no firm D call. Per germline, CDR1 SEHNR and CDR2 FQNEAQ (reference sequence). V shed 0 bases and J shed 2 bases, with 2 bases lying between them. The CDR3 has 13 residues. The CDR3, as DNA: TGTGCCAGCAGCTTAGCTCCCTACAATGAGCAGTTCTTC. Protein sequence: CASSLAPYNEQFF.

This clonotype was counted a single time. V usage is TRBV27 and J usage is TRBJ2-6; TRBD1 matches at 8 bases. V lost 2 bases, J lost 1 base, and 13 bases stayed unmatched. The CDR3 is made up of 20 amino acids. The germline CDR1 and CDR2 sequences are MNHEY and SMNVEV (reference sequence). CDR3 in amino acids: CASSLRRSRGQWSGANVLTF. CDR3 nucleotide sequence: TGTGCCAGCAGTTTACGAAGGAGCAGGGGGCAGTGGTCTGGGGCCAACGTCCTGACTTTC.

The V and J genes are TRBV20-1 and TRBJ1-1, with D possibly being TRBD1 (5 bases). The CDR3 extends over 13 amino acids. Germline V CDR1 and CDR2: DFQATT, SNEGSKA (reference sequence). The V end lost 3 bases, the J end lost 3 bases, and 11 bases lay between the germline ends. The CDR3 region is CSARDGGDTEAFF. The CDR3 DNA follows: TGCAGTGCTAGGGACGGGGGGGACACTGAAGCTTTCTTT.

V and J are TRBV7-2 and TRBJ2-7; 9 bases map to TRBD1. This CDR3 has 14 amino acids. The V gene end was trimmed by 4 bases and the J gene end by 2 bases; junction bases not matched to a gene: 3. From germline, CDR1 is SGHTA and CDR2 FQGNSA. CDR3: CASSSGTGTYEQYF. The CDR3 bases are TGTGCCAGCAGCTCCGGGACAGGGACCTACGAGCAGTACTTC.

This chain's CDR3 is CASNNQGGAEAFF. The CDR3 nucleotides are TGTGCCAGCAATAACCAGGGGGGCGCTGAAGCTTTCTTT. This chain uses TRBV2 with TRBJ1-1; 7 bases are a match to TRBD1. CDR3 length: 13 residues. The junction had 8 bases not matched to a gene; V was cut back by 7 bases and J by 6 bases. Germline lookup yields CDR1 SNHLY and CDR2 FYNNEI.

The chain combines TRBV27 with TRBJ2-7, with 11 bases that match TRBD1. The CDR3 loop spans 14 amino acids. After removal of 5 bases from V and 7 bases from J, the junction contained 7 bases not matched to a gene. Germline CDR1 and CDR2: MNHEY and SMNVEV (reference sequence). CDR3 sequence (DNA): TGTGCCAGCAGTCTTGGACAGGGGGCAAGGGAGCAGTACTTC. Its protein product is CASSLGQGAREQYF.

The chain is built from TRBV9 and TRBJ2-3; TRBD2 agrees at 9 bases. Germline trimming cut 4 bases from V and 4 bases from J; bases unmatched to any gene: 7. Germline assignment: CDR1 SGDLS and CDR2 YYNGEE. There are 15 residues in the CDR3. The DNA for the CDR3 is TGTGCCAGCAGCTCCGAAGCGGGGGGCGCAGATACGCAGTATTTT. It translates to CASSSEAGGADTQYF.

The V call is TRBV11-2, the J call TRBJ2-7; TRBD2 might be the D (5 bases). Germline V gene lookup returns CDR1 SGHAT and CDR2 FQNNGV. Trimming took 3 bases from V and 2 from J, leaving 8 bases between them. CDR3 length equals 13 residues. CDR3 nucleotides: TGTGCCAGCAGCTTCAGAGGGACCTACGAGCAGTACTTC. Translation: CASSFRGTYEQYF.